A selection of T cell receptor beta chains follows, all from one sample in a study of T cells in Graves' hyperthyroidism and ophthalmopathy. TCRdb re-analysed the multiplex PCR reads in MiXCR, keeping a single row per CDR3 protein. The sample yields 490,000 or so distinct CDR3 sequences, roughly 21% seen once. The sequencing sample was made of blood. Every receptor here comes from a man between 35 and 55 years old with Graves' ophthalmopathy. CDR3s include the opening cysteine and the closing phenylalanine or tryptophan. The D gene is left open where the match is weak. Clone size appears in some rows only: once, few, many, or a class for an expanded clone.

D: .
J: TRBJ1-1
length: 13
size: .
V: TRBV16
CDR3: CASSQLKRAEAFF
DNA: TGTGCCAGCAGCCAATTAAAAAGGGCTGAAGCTTTCTTT

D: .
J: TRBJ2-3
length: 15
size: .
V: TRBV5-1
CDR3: CASSWQGNFADTQYF
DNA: TGCGCCAGCAGCTGGCAGGGTAATTTTGCAGATACGCAGTATTTT

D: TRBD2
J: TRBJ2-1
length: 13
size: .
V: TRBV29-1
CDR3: CSVILAGVGEQFF
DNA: TGCAGCGTTATCCTAGCGGGAGTGGGTGAGCAGTTCTTC

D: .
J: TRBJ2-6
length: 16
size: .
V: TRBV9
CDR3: CASSFGRVSGANVLTF
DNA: TGTGCCAGCAGCTTCGGACGGGTCTCTGGGGCCAACGTCCTGACTTTC

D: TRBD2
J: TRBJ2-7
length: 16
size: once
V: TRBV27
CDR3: CASSSRLAGGLYEQYF
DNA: TGTGCCAGCAGTTCCCGACTAGCGGGGGGGCTTTACGAGCAGTACTTC

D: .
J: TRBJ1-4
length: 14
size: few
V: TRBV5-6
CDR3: CASSSPGWSGKLFF
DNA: TGTGCCAGCAGCTCACCGGGATGGAGTGGAAAACTGTTTTTT

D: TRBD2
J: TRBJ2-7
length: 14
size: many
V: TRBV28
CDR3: CASSGRLAFHEQYF
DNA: TGTGCCAGCAGTGGTAGACTAGCGTTCCACGAGCAGTACTTC

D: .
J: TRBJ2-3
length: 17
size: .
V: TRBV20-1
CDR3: CSAQRDSISSSTDTQYF
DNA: TGCAGTGCTCAACGGGACTCAATTTCCTCTAGCACAGATACGCAGTATTTT

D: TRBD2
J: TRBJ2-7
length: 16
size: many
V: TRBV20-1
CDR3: CSASPVAGTNSYEQYF
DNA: TGCAGTGCATCGCCGGTAGCCGGGACTAACTCCTACGAGCAGTACTTC

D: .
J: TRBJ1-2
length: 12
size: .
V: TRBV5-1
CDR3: CASSLQEDGYTF
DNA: TGCGCCAGCAGCCTACAAGAAGATGGCTACACCTTC

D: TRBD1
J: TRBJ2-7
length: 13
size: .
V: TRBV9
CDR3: CASGRGTGDEQYF
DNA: TGTGCCAGCGGACGGGGGACAGGGGACGAGCAGTACTTC

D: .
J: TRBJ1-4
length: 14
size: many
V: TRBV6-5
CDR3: CASSYARGDEKLFF
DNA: TGTGCCAGCAGTTACGCACGCGGGGATGAAAAACTGTTTTTT

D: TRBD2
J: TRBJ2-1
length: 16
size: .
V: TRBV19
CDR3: CASTPLGLANYNEQFF
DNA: TGTGCCAGTACGCCCCTGGGACTAGCTAACTACAATGAGCAGTTCTTC

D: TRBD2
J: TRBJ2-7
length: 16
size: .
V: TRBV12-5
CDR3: CASALGWGGDSYEQYF
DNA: TGTGCTAGTGCCCTGGGCTGGGGGGGAGACAGCTACGAGCAGTACTTC

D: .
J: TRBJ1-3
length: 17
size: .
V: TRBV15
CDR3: CATSRTKMGSSGNTIYF
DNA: TGTGCCACCAGCAGGACGAAAATGGGCTCCTCTGGAAACACCATATATTTT

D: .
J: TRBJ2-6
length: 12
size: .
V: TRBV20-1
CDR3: CSASSGANVLTF
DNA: TGCAGTGCTAGCTCTGGGGCCAACGTCCTGACTTTC

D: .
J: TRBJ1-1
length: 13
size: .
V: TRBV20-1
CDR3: CSARPPGYTEAFF
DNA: TGCAGTGCTAGGCCCCCGGGGTACACTGAAGCTTTCTTT

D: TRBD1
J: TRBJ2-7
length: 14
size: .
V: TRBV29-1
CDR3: CSVVSGQGIHEQYF
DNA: TGCAGCGTTGTATCGGGACAGGGGATCCACGAGCAGTACTTC

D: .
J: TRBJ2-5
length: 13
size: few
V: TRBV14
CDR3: CASSQGLTETQYF
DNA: TGTGCCAGCAGCCAAGGGCTAACGGAGACCCAGTACTTC

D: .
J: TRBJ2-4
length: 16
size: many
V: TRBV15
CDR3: CATSSVGNRAKNIQYF
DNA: TGTGCCACCAGCAGTGTTGGAAACAGGGCCAAAAACATTCAGTACTTC

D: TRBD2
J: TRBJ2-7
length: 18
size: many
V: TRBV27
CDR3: CASSLRSWLAGGSYEQYF
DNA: TGTGCCAGCAGTTTAAGGTCGTGGCTAGCGGGAGGGTCCTACGAGCAGTACTTC

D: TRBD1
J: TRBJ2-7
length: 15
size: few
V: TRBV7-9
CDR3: CASSSPGTGGDEQYF
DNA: TGTGCCAGCAGCTCACCCGGGACAGGGGGCGACGAGCAGTACTTC

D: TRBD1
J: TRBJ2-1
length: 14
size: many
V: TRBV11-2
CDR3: CASSRDRPYNEQFF
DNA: TGTGCCAGCAGCCGGGACAGGCCTTACAATGAGCAGTTCTTC

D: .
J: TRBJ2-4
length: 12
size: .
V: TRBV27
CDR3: CASMKNPNIQYF
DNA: TGTGCCAGCATGAAAAATCCGAACATTCAGTACTTC

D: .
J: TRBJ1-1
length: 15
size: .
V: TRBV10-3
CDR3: CAISEREGLNTEAFF
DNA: TGTGCCATCAGTGAGCGTGAGGGCTTGAACACTGAAGCTTTCTTT

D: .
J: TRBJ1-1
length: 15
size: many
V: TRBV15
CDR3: CATSPQVGWGAEAFF
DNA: TGTGCCACCAGCCCCCAAGTGGGATGGGGGGCTGAAGCTTTCTTT

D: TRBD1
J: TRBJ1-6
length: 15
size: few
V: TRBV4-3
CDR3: CASSQVPGGGSPLHF
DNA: TGCGCCAGCAGCCAAGTTCCAGGGGGGGGATCACCCCTCCACTTT

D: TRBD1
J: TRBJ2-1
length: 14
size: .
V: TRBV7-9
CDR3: CASSLRTGGDEQFF
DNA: TGTGCCAGCAGCCTACGGACAGGGGGTGATGAGCAGTTCTTC

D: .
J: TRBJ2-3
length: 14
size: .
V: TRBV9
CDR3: CASSVVSSTDTQYF
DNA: TGTGCCAGCAGCGTAGTAAGTAGCACAGATACGCAGTATTTT

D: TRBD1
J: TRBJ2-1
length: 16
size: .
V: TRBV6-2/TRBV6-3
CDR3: CASSSPRTGPLNEQFF
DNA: TGTGCCAGCAGTTCCCCTCGGACAGGCCCACTCAATGAGCAGTTCTTC

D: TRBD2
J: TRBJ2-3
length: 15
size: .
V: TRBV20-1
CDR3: CSAAIASGSLDTQYF
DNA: TGCAGTGCCGCCATCGCTAGCGGGAGTTTAGATACGCAGTATTTT

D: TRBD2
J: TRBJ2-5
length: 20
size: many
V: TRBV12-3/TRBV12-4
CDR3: CASSSPTGHMTSGIQETQYF
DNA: TGTGCCAGCAGCAGCCCTACGGGACACATGACTAGCGGGATTCAAGAGACCCAGTACTTC

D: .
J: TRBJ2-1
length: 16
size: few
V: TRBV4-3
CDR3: CASSQDKASRYNEQFF
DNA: TGCGCCAGCAGCCAAGATAAGGCTAGCAGGTACAATGAGCAGTTCTTC

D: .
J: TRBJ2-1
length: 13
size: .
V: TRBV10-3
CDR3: CATHRGSYNEQFF
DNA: TGTGCCACCCACCGGGGGTCCTACAATGAGCAGTTCTTC

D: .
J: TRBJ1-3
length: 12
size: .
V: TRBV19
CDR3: CASLKTGNTIYF
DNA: TGTGCCAGCCTGAAAACTGGAAACACCATATATTTT

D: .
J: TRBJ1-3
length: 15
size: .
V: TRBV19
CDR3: CASNPNIGSGNTIYF
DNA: TGTGCCAGTAACCCTAATATCGGATCTGGAAACACCATATATTTT